This TCR beta chain was found in a study of regulatory dendritic cells for organ transplantation. Overall study results and limits: Regulatory dendritic cells appeared to expand memory CD8+ clones less than mature ones.

The CDR3 is 15 amino acids. Germline V gives CDR1 SGHTA, CDR2 FQGNSA. V lost 6 bases and J lost 9, with 18 bases in between. Comment on this clone: As yet, its antigen is unknown.

Assay: immunoSEQ multiplex PCR; the TCRdb copy retains only in-frame clones and omits some. Of roughly 28,000 clones in the sample, around 80% were seen once. The receptor was isolated from a human donor in good health. V and J are TRBV7-2 and TRBJ1-6; TRBD1 is a possible D gene (6 bases). Sequenced sample: naive CD4+ T cells from blood. The sample's subset: CD45RA+ naive T cells. The DNA for the CDR3 is TGTGCCAGCAGAGCCCAGGGGACGGTTCTTTCACCCCTCCACTTT. It encodes CASRAQGTVLSPLHF.